The 21 T cell receptor beta chains given below trace back to one sample, sequenced in a study of shared clonotypes between healthy human individuals. TCRdb's copy holds only in-frame clones and misses some; the assay was immunoSEQ multiplex PCR. The sample lists around 99,000 clones; approximately 63% were seen once. The source material was memory CD8+ T cells sorted from blood. Sample subset: CD45RO+ cells pooled with CCR7-negative TemRA cells. The source is a man under 40 in good health.

The rearrangement links TRBV4-1 to TRBJ2-7; tentative D call: TRBD1 (6 bases). Germline V gives CDR1 MGHRA, CDR2 YSYEKL. V gave up 3 bases and J gave up 1 base, with 16 bases separating them. The CDR3 loop spans 16 amino acids. Here the CDR3 reads CASSHSLPGQSYEQYF. DNA of the CDR3: TGCGCCAGCAGCCATTCCCTTCCCGGACAGTCCTACGAGCAGTACTTC.

This clone was seen only a few times. A far larger clone is off by one base, so a read error is likely. The DNA for the CDR3 is TGTGCCAGCAGCCCCGGACAGACCTACGAGCAGTACTTC. The encoded protein is CASSPGQTYEQYF. The chain joins TRBV11-2 to TRBJ2-7; tentatively, D is TRBD1 (6 bases). The CDR3 totals 13 residues. V lost 5 bases to trimming and J lost 2 bases, with 10 bases between them. Germline-derived CDR1 and CDR2 are SGHAT and FQNNGV.

In this sample, this clone is medium-sized. J is TRBJ1-2 and V is TRBV6-5; D may be TRBD1 (5 bases). Between the trimmed V and J ends, which lost 6 bases and 6 bases, there was a span of 17 bases. Per germline, CDR1 MNHEY and CDR2 SVGAGI. This CDR3 has 14 residues. In DNA form, the CDR3 reads TGTGCCAGCAGCCTATTGGGGGGGTTTGATGGCTACACCTTC. Amino acid sequence: CASSLLGGFDGYTF.

The chain is built from TRBV29-1 and TRBJ2-1; D gene uncertain. Trimming stripped 4 bases from V and 2 bases from J, with 15 bases between. The germline V gene has CDR1 SQVTM and CDR2 ANQGSEA. CDR3 length: 15 amino acids. CDR3 DNA sequence: TGCAGCGTTGGAATTGAGCCTTCTCCCTACAATGAGCAGTTCTTC. Encoded protein: CSVGIEPSPYNEQFF.

V usage is TRBV28 and J usage is TRBJ1-1; D possibly corresponds to TRBD1 (5 bases). Germline CDR1 is MDHEN and CDR2 is SYDVKM. Deletions cut 5 bases from V and 7 bases from J, with 14 bases between. The CDR3 is 13 residues long. The CDR3, as DNA: TGTGCCAGCAGTCGGGACGGAGAGTTTGAAGCTTTCTTT. It is translated as CASSRDGEFEAFF. The full variable domain, its missing parts supplied by reference TRBV28 and TRBJ1-1, is DVKVTQSSRYLVKRTGEKVFLECVQDMDHENMFWYRQDPGLGLRLIYFSYDVKMKEKGDIPEGYSVSREKKERFSLILESASTNQTSMYLCASSRDGEFEAFFGQGTRLTVV.

The chain recombines TRBV6-5 with TRBJ2-5, with D unresolved. The V and J ends lost 5 bases and 7 bases respectively, with 17 bases between them. Germline V gives CDR1 MNHEY, CDR2 SVGAGI. This CDR3 is built from 14 residues. The DNA of the CDR3 is TGTGCCAGCAGTGAAGAAGCAGCCGTGGGGACCCAGTACTTC. Protein product: CASSEEAAVGTQYF.

The rearrangement links TRBV27 to TRBJ2-3; D may be TRBD2 (6 bases). CDR3 size: 16 residues. The germline V gene has CDR1 MNHEY and CDR2 SMNVEV (reference sequence). Trimming took 3 bases from V and 4 from J, leaving 17 bases between them. The DNA for the CDR3 is TGTGCCAGCAGTTTCGAGCGGGTAATGGGCCCAGATACGCAGTATTTT. Protein product: CASSFERVMGPDTQYF.

This chain connects TRBV6-6 to TRBJ1-4; 8 nucleotides match TRBD1. The germline V gene has CDR1 MNHNY and CDR2 SVGAGI (reference sequence). Trimming at V came to 4 bases and at J to 8 bases, leaving 9 bases not matched to a gene. The CDR3 has 15 residues. The CDR3 DNA follows: TGTGCCAGCAGTTCCCTAGGACAGGGTCGGGAAAAACTGTTTTTT. Amino acids: CASSSLGQGREKLFF.

This chain uses TRBV11-1 with TRBJ2-7; D remains ambiguous. V shed 0 bases and J shed 5 bases, with 8 bases lying between them. The CDR3 consists of 13 residues. The V gene's germline CDR1 is SGHAT and CDR2 FQDESV (reference sequence). The CDR3 region has the DNA TGTGCCAGCAGCTTAGCGGGCACCCACGAGCAGTACTTC. It is translated as CASSLAGTHEQYF.

This clone is a singleton in its sample. The chain uses TRBV28 and TRBJ1-5; D is unresolved. The germline gives CDR1 MDHEN, CDR2 SYDVKM. The V gene lost 4 bases and the J gene lost 7 bases, with 11 bases spanning the gap. CDR3 length: 13 residues. CDR3 loop: CASSSGLRQPQHF. DNA for the CDR3: TGTGCCAGCAGTTCCGGATTGAGACAGCCCCAGCATTTT.

The CDR3 loop is CASSRGTSGYNEQFF. The CDR3 DNA sequence: TGTGCCAGCAGCCGCGGGACTAGCGGGTACAATGAGCAGTTCTTC. The chain joins TRBV7-2 to TRBJ2-1; 12 bases are shared with TRBD2. The V gene's germline CDR1 is SGHTA and CDR2 FQGNSA. Losses at the gene ends were 5 bases for V and 4 bases for J; bases not matched to a gene: 3. This CDR3 spans 15 amino acids. The full variable domain, in which reference TRBV7-2 and TRBJ2-1 provide the parts outside the CDR3, is GAGVSQSPSNKVTEKGKDVELRCDPISGHTALYWYRQSLGQGLEFLIYFQGNSAPDKSGLPSDRFSAERTGGSVSTLTIQRTQQEDSAVYLCASSRGTSGYNEQFFGPGTRLTVL.

The chain links TRBV5-1 to TRBJ2-1, with D unresolved. CDR1 is SGHRS, CDR2 YFSETQ, per germline. This CDR3 has 16 residues. V was shortened by 0 bases and J by 5 bases, with 15 bases between the two germline ends. DNA of the CDR3: TGCGCCAGCAGCTTGGGCCCCGGCACAGAAAACAATGAGCAGTTCTTC. Translating it yields CASSLGPGTENNEQFF.

V is TRBV6-5 and J is TRBJ1-1; 11 nucleotides match TRBD1. The CDR3 runs 15 residues. V shed 2 bases, J shed 4 bases, and the junction held 3 bases outside the gene matches. CDR1 and CDR2 (germline): MNHEY, SVGAGI. The DNA of the CDR3 is TGTGCCAGCAGTTACATGGGACAGGGGGGCACTGAAGCTTTCTTT. Its translation is CASSYMGQGGTEAFF.

In the case of this clone: With a much larger clone just one base away, this may be a read error. V usage is TRBV4-2 and J usage is TRBJ2-1; possibly TRBD2 for D (5 bases). There are 18 residues in the CDR3. CDR1 LGHNA and CDR2 YNFKEQ come from the germline V gene. The CDR3 loop reads CASSQGSGMEPTDNEQLF. The CDR3 DNA reads as TGTGCCAGCAGCCAAGGGAGCGGTATGGAACCAACCGACAATGAGCAGCTCTTC.

The chain has TRBV10-3 and TRBJ2-1; D is unresolved. Germline V gene sequence: CDR1 ENHRY, CDR2 SYGVKD. V lost 4 bases and J 0 bases, leaving 4 bases between the germline ends. The CDR3 covers 13 residues. In DNA, the CDR3 is TGTGCCATCAGTGTCAGCTCCTACAATGAGCAGTTCTTC. Protein: CAISVSSYNEQFF.

Only a few counts were recorded for this clone. The gene calls are TRBV7-2 and TRBJ2-7; D perhaps matches TRBD1 (6 bases). Germline V gene lookup returns CDR1 SGHTA and CDR2 FQGNSA. The CDR3 loop spans 13 amino acids. Trimming removed 5 bases at V and 3 bases at J, with 11 bases between. CDR3 loop: CASSPDRFYEQYF. As DNA, the CDR3 is TGTGCCAGCAGCCCAGACAGGTTCTACGAGCAGTACTTC.

The J gene is TRBJ2-5, the V gene TRBV15; 9 bases are a match to TRBD1. Trimming at V came to 5 bases and at J to 1 base, leaving 11 bases not matched to a gene. Looked up from germline, CDR1 is LNHNV and CDR2 is YYDKDF (reference sequence). CDR3 length: 17 residues. The CDR3 DNA reads TGTGCCACCAGCCCGATGTCTCGGGACAGGGCCCAAGAGACCCAGTACTTC. This encodes CATSPMSRDRAQETQYF.

The chain couples TRBV6-5 to TRBJ1-1, with 8 bases lining up with TRBD1. The CDR3 covers 13 residues. V shed 4 bases, J shed 4 bases, and the junction held 2 bases outside the gene matches. Looked up from germline, CDR1 is MNHEY and CDR2 is SVGAGI. In DNA, the CDR3 is TGTGCCAGCAGTTTCACAGGGGGCACTGAAGCTTTCTTT. Encoded protein: CASSFTGGTEAFF.

The J gene is TRBJ2-7, the V gene TRBV19; D remains unclear. Trimming stripped 6 bases from V and 4 bases from J, with 10 bases between. Germline CDR1 and CDR2: LNHDA and SQIVND (reference sequence). The length of the CDR3 is 12 residues. This CDR3 reads CASSPDDYEQYF. The CDR3 nucleotides are TGTGCCAGTAGCCCCGACGATTACGAGCAGTACTTC.

V gene TRBV10-1 combines with J gene TRBJ1-2; maybe TRBD1 (6 bases). This CDR3 has 13 amino acids. V gave up 7 bases and J gave up 0 bases, with 9 bases separating them. From germline, CDR1 is WNHNN and CDR2 SYGVQD (reference sequence). Here the CDR3 DNA reads TGCGCCAGCAAGGACAGCACTAACTATGGCTACACCTTC. This encodes CASKDSTNYGYTF.

The chain joins TRBV2 to TRBJ1-4, with unresolved D. This CDR3 spans 14 amino acids. The V gene lost 6 bases and the J gene lost 0 bases, with 8 bases spanning the gap. Germline V gives CDR1 SNHLY, CDR2 FYNNEI. The CDR3 DNA reads TGTGCCAGCAGGGCCATTGCAACTAATGAAAAACTGTTTTTT. Its translation is CASRAIATNEKLFF. The full variable domain, with the rest looked up from reference TRBV2 and TRBJ1-4, is EPEVTQTPSHQVTQMGQEVILRCVPISNHLYFYWYRQILGQKVEFLVSFYNNEISEKSEIFDDQFSVERPDGSNFTLKIRSTKLEDSAMYFCASRAIATNEKLFFGSGTQLSVL.